This TCR beta chain was recorded in a study of blood T cells in healthy people across ages. Combining a sample-barcoded 5' primer with a J-beta primer mix, a second PCR ran for roughly 7 to 12 cycles. TCRdb re-called the 5' RACE reads through MiXCR, storing one row per CDR3 protein. The sample has 1 million or so distinct CDR3 sequences, roughly 24% seen once. The V end was cut by 3 bases, the J end by 1 base, with 10 bases between. CDR1 and CDR2 (germline): SGHAT, FQNNGV. CDR3 length equals 15 residues. On this clonotype: As yet, its antigen is unknown.

Points from the study as a whole: Long-lived and aged donors differed, with more naive CD4+ cells and higher diversity in the long-lived.

The same data also went into a second study, on T cells of mothers and their children. That work contributes: At a rate of about 1.5 ug per 15 ul, cDNA synthesis received all of the extracted RNA.

The chain carries TRBV11-2 and TRBJ2-1; tentative D call: TRBD2 (5 bases). Sequencing was carried out using blood. The sequence was obtained from a girl aged 2 to 9 in good health. CDR3 protein: CASSFPSGSYNEQFF. CDR3 nucleotide sequence: TGTGCCAGCAGCTTCCCAAGCGGATCCTACAATGAGCAGTTCTTC.